This TCR beta chain was found in a study of blood T cell repertoires in COVID-19. Turning to the study itself: Specimens from acute and convalescent COVID-19 originated in the United States, Italy and Spain.

CDR1 is MGHRA, CDR2 YSYEKL, per germline. The CDR3 is made up of 14 amino acids. V lost 1 base and J lost 2, with 8 bases in between. Method: immunoSEQ multiplex PCR; TCRdb's copy keeps in-frame clones and lacks some. In the table there are 200,000 to 250,000 clones, about 90% of which are singletons. Seattle's cohort entered during active infection and was followed longitudinally. Sequencing was done on a sample of peripheral blood. This sequence was found in a man younger than 40 with COVID-19, enrolled during active disease. The rearrangement joins TRBV4-1 to TRBJ1-1, with D tentatively TRBD1 (6 bases). DNA for the CDR3: TGCGCCAGCAGCCAAGCAGGGGCAAACACTGAAGCTTTCTTT. This codes for CASSQAGANTEAFF.